This T cell receptor (beta chain) was captured in a study of Ad26.COV2.S vaccination and SARS-CoV-2 variants. Study-wide context: In the study, Ad26.COV2.S was injected intramuscularly once, or twice 56 days apart. Study results and caveats: Those who received the vaccine showed greater spike-specific TCR breadth than those given placebo.

Here immunoSEQ multiplex PCR was the method, and the copy in TCRdb shows in-frame clones only, minus some. Of some 500,000 clones detected, about 91% appear once; the ten largest clones hold about 2.5%. Comments on this clone: Its antigen is as yet unknown.

Treatment specified: 19 received Ad26.COV2.S at low or high dose, single or two shots; about 5 received placebo; per-sample allocation not given. Day 63 after the first vaccine or placebo injection was the time point for sampling. The vaccine delivered Wuhan-strain SARS-CoV-2 spike through an Ad26 vector. Trimming left V 4 bases short and J 0 bases short, with 9 bases between. The CDR3 is made up of 14 amino acids. CDR1 SEHNR and CDR2 FQNEAQ come from the germline V gene (reference sequence). This chain connects TRBV7-9 to TRBJ1-2; D gene unclear. The receptor comes from a person aged 18-65 years who received the Ad26.COV2.S COVID-19 vaccine or a placebo. Sequencing was performed on peripheral blood, taken in a trial of Ad26.COV2.S vaccine versus placebo. CDR3 region: CASSSERSNYGYTF. DNA of the CDR3: TGTGCCAGCAGCTCCGAACGATCTAACTATGGCTACACCTTC.